Given below is one T cell receptor beta chain in context. Its specificity is not known. This CDR3 spans 14 amino acids. Trimming cost V 5 bases and J 3 bases, with 11 bases left between them. From germline, CDR1 is MNHEY and CDR2 SMNVEV (reference sequence). The data were obtained in a study of relationships among human T cell subsets. Study conclusions and caveats: Over 50% of CD8+ cytotoxic sequences came from clones with over 100 reads.

The T cell receptor alpha and beta CDR3 regions were amplified from mRNA by semiquantitative ARM-PCR. Exponential amplification used communal superprimers after tagged nested gene-specific primers in ARM-PCR. One entry per CDR3 protein, called by TCRdb with MiXCR from the multiplex PCR reads. The sample has approximately 15,000 distinct CDR3 sequences, around two thirds seen once; the top ten hold 35%. Source material: total T cells sorted from blood. This TCR derives from a man in his forties or fifties in good health. This sequence joins TRBV27 and TRBJ1-5; D may be TRBD1 (5 bases). The CDR3 sequence: CASSPAGYNQPQHF. The CDR3 coding sequence is TGTGCCAGCAGTCCTGCAGGGTACAATCAGCCCCAGCATTTT.